The T cell receptor beta chain described here comes from a study of human T cells and chemical hapten exposure. Looking at the study overall: Read at 6 days, the patch tests placed 0.01% DPC on the upper back.

Study results and limitations: The number of TCRs over 1 in 1000 frequency stayed unchanged after DPC.

The time point here: pre-sensitization, week 0. Treatment: therapeutic diphenylcyclopropenone sensitization with weekly scalp DPC. In the library, unique molecular identifiers were attached to individual cDNA molecules. Authors' methods: The number of TCRs in each sample had a median of roughly 100,000 and spanned about 23,224 to 690,600. TCRdb re-called the RACE reads with MiXCR, one entry per CDR3 protein. The V and J calls and clone size come from TCRdb's table, not from the authors' own analysis. The repertoire holds roughly 380,000 distinct CDR3 sequences, with 4.5% to 5.5% as singletons. In this sample, this clonotype turned up many times. What it binds is unknown. Source: whole blood, taken in connection with sensitization to the hapten diphenylcyclopropenone (DPC). The sequence was collected from a woman in her forties or fifties with alopecia areata. Some clones in this sample may be carry-over from other donors' samples.

In nucleotides, the CDR3 is TGTGCCAGCAGTTTAAAACATTCGAACACTGAAGCTTTCTTT. This translates into CASSLKHSNTEAFF. The rearrangement uses TRBV12-3 or TRBV12-4 and TRBJ1-1, with no clear D. CDR3 length: 14 residues. Trimming pared 2 bases from V and 1 base from J, leaving 8 bases between.